The source of this TCR beta chain is a study of cytomegalovirus exposure and HLA in healthy donors. The PCR used 60 Vbeta and 13 Jbeta primers. Measured with immunoSEQ multiplex PCR; TCRdb has only the in-frame clones, and not every one. In the table there are tens of thousands of clones, less than 80% of which are singletons. CDR1 and CDR2 from the germline V gene are WSHSY and SAAADI. V lost 6 bases, J lost 5 bases, and 14 bases lay in between. The CDR3 extends over 13 amino acids. This chain connects TRBV10-2 to TRBJ2-7; the D is unclear. Sample: PBMCs. This TCR derives from a woman aged 45-60 years in good health and CMV-seropositive. This CDR3 reads CASRNPSLDEQYF. DNA of the CDR3: TGCGCCAGCAGAAACCCCAGTTTGGACGAGCAGTACTTC.